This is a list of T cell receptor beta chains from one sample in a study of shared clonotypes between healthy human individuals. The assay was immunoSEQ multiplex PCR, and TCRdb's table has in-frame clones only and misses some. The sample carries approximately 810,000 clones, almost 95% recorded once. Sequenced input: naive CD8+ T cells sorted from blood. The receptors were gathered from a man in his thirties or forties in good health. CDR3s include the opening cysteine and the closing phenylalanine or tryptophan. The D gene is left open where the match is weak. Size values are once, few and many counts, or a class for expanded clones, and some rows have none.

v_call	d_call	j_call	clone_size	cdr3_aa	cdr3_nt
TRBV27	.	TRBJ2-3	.	CASRPPGSTDTQYF	TGTGCCAGCAGGCCCCCCGGAAGCACAGATACGCAGTATTTT
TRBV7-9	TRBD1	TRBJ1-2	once	CASNDRADHDYGYTF	TGTGCCAGCAACGACAGGGCCGACCACGATTATGGCTACACCTTC
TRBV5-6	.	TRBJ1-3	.	CASSLGGGGPGNTIYF	TGTGCCAGCAGCCTAGGGGGAGGGGGACCTGGAAACACCATATATTTT
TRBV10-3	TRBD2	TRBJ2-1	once	CAITHREKLAGYNEQFF	TGTGCCATCACCCATCGGGAAAAACTAGCGGGATACAATGAGCAGTTCTTC
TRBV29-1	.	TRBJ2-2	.	CSAGRGNTGELFF	TGCAGCGCAGGACGGGGGAACACCGGGGAGCTGTTTTTT
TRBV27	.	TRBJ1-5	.	CASSGGSNQPQHF	TGTGCCAGCAGTGGTGGGAGCAATCAGCCCCAGCATTTT
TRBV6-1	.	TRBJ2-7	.	CASSEGPLGLLEQYF	TGTGCCAGCAGTGAGGGACCCCTTGGCCTCCTCGAGCAGTACTTC
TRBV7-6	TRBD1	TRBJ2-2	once	CASSQTGGIGGELFF	TGTGCCAGCAGCCAGACAGGGGGCATAGGCGGGGAGCTGTTTTTT
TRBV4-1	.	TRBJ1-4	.	CASSQVSLSQGRRPDNEKLFF	TGCGCCAGCAGCCAAGTTTCCCTCAGTCAGGGGCGGCGTCCGGATAATGAAAAACTGTTTTTT
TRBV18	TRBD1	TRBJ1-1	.	CASSPGTGVPSTEAFF	TGTGCCAGCTCACCCGGGACAGGGGTTCCTAGCACTGAAGCTTTCTTT
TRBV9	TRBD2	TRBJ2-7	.	CASSSSGTPTYEQYF	TGTGCCAGCAGCTCGAGCGGGACCCCGACCTACGAGCAGTACTTC
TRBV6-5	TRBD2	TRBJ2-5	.	CASSLLAGEGEETQYF	TGTGCCAGCAGTTTACTAGCGGGAGAGGGGGAAGAGACCCAGTACTTC
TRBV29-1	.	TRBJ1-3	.	CSVVWAQSSGNTIYF	TGCAGCGTTGTCTGGGCCCAGAGCTCTGGAAACACCATATATTTT
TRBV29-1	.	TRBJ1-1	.	CSVRRANTEAFF	TGCAGCGTTAGGCGGGCGAACACTGAAGCTTTCTTT
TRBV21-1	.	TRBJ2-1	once	CASSGQGRKYNEQFF	TGTGCCAGCAGCGGACAGGGGAGGAAATACAATGAGCAGTTCTTC
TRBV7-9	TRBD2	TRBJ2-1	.	CASSPLLAGANNEQFF	TGTGCCAGCAGCCCGCTTCTAGCGGGAGCTAACAATGAGCAGTTCTTC
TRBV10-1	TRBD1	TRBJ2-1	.	CASSEFPGQGVDEQFF	TGCGCCAGCAGTGAGTTCCCCGGACAGGGCGTCGATGAGCAGTTCTTC
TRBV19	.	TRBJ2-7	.	CASSPGWGYEQYF	TGTGCCAGTAGTCCAGGGTGGGGTTACGAGCAGTACTTC
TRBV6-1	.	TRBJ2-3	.	CASRDGAFSTDTQYF	TGTGCCAGCAGGGACGGAGCTTTTAGCACAGATACGCAGTATTTT
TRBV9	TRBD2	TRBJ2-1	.	CASSVGGDEQFF	TGTGCCAGCAGCGTGGGAGGGGATGAGCAGTTCTTC
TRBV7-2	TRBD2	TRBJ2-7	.	CASSPSKREPHYEQYF	TGTGCCAGCAGCCCCTCAAAGCGGGAGCCACACTACGAGCAGTACTTC
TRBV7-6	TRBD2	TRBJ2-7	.	CASSPESGLAGARYF	TGTGCCAGCAGCCCCGAGTCGGGACTAGCGGGAGCTAGGTACTTC
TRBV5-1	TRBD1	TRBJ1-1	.	CASSYGRDREAFF	TGCGCCAGCAGCTACGGAAGGGACAGGGAAGCTTTCTTT
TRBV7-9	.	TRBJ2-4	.	CASSLAQGLKNIQYF	TGTGCCAGCAGCTTAGCCCAGGGCCTCAAAAACATTCAGTACTTC
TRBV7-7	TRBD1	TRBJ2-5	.	CASSLGTGGTETQYF	TGTGCTAGCAGCTTAGGGACAGGGGGCACAGAGACCCAGTACTTC
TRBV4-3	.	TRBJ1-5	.	CASSQDQVGQPQHF	TGCGCCAGCAGCCAAGATCAAGTGGGTCAGCCCCAGCATTTT
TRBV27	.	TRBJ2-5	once	CASSSEGLRETQYF	TGTGCCAGCAGTTCCGAGGGGCTGAGGGAGACCCAGTACTTC
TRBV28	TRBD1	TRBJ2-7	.	CASNPDRELFEQYF	TGTGCCAGCAATCCAGACAGGGAATTATTCGAGCAGTACTTC
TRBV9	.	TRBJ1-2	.	CASSGSHYRTDHNYGYTF	TGTGCCAGCAGCGGATCCCACTATCGGACCGACCATAACTATGGCTACACCTTC
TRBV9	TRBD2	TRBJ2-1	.	CASSPRLAGDNEQFF	TGTGCCAGCAGCCCCCGACTAGCGGGAGACAATGAGCAGTTCTTC
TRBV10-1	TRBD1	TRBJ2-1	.	CASSPRDREEQFF	TGCGCCAGCAGTCCCAGGGACAGGGAGGAGCAGTTCTTC
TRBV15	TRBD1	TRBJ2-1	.	CATSSPQQGAGYNEQFF	TGTGCCACCAGCAGCCCCCAACAGGGGGCGGGGTACAATGAGCAGTTCTTC
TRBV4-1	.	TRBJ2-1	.	CASSHSGLPFLDEQFF	TGCGCCAGCAGCCACAGCGGACTACCTTTTTTGGATGAGCAGTTCTTC
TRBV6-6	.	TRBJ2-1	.	CASSRGWGSNEQFF	TGTGCCAGCAGCCGAGGTTGGGGCAGCAATGAGCAGTTCTTC
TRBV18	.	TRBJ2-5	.	CASSPLRTAKQETQYF	TGTGCCAGCTCACCATTAAGGACAGCGAAACAAGAGACCCAGTACTTC
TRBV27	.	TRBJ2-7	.	CASSLFRGREQYF	TGTGCCAGCAGTTTATTCCGGGGTCGCGAGCAGTACTTC
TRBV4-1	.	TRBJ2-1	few	CASSQLNEQFF	TGCGCCAGCAGCCAACTCAATGAGCAGTTCTTC
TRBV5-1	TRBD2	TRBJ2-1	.	CASSSVAGETDEQFF	TGCGCCAGCAGCTCTGTAGCGGGAGAGACGGATGAGCAGTTCTTC
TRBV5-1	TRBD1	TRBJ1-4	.	CASSVRQGSNEKLFF	TGCGCCAGCAGCGTTAGACAGGGAAGCAATGAAAAACTGTTTTTT
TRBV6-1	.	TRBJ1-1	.	CASSDEGLEAFF	TGTGCCAGCAGTGATGAGGGACTTGAAGCTTTCTTT
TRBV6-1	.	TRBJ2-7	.	CASRSSAYEQYF	TGTGCCAGCAGGTCTAGCGCCTACGAGCAGTACTTC
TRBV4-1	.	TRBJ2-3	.	CASSQVPEGGAHTDTQYF	TGCGCCAGCAGCCAAGTACCGGAGGGGGGGGCGCACACAGATACGCAGTATTTT
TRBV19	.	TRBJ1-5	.	CASGPLGNQPQHF	TGTGCCAGCGGACCTCTGGGCAATCAGCCCCAGCATTTT
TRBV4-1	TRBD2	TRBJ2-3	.	CASSPAGASSVDTQYF	TGCGCCAGCAGCCCAGCGGGGGCCTCTAGCGTCGATACGCAGTATTTT
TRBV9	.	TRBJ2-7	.	CASSVGYEQYF	TGTGCCAGCAGCGTAGGATACGAGCAGTACTTC
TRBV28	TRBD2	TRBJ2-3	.	CASSLVAGDRDYVSSTDTQYF	TGTGCCAGCAGTTTAGTAGCGGGTGACCGGGACTACGTCTCTAGCACAGATACGCAGTATTTT
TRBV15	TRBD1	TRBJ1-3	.	CATSRSRTGYRSGNTIYF	TGTGCCACCAGCAGATCCCGGACAGGGTATCGCTCTGGAAACACCATATATTTT